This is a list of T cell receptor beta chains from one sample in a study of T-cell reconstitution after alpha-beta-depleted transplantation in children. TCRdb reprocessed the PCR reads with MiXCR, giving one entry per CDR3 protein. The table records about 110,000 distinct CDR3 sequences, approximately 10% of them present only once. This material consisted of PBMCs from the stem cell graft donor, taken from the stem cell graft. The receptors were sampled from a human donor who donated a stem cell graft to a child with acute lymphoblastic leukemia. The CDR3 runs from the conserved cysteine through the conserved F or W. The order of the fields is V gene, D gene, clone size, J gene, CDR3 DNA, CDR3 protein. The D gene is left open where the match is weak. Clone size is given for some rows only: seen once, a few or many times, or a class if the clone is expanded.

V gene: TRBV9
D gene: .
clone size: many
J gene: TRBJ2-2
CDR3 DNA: TGTGCCAGCAGCTCTAGTGGGGGGCCGAACACCGGGGAGCTGTTTTTT
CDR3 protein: CASSSSGGPNTGELFF

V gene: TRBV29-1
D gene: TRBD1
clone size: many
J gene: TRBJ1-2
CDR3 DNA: TGCAGCGTTGGGGTCGGACAGGGGAACTATGGCTACACCTTC
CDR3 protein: CSVGVGQGNYGYTF

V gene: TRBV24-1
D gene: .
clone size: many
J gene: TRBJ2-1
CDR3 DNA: TGTGCCACCAGTGATGGAACAGGGATGGGGAGCTCCTACAATGAGCAGTTCTTC
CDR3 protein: CATSDGTGMGSSYNEQFF

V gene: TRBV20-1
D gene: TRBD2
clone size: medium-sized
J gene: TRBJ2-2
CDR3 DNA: TGCAGTGCTAGACTAGCGGGGGACACCGGGGAGCTGTTTTTT
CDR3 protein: CSARLAGDTGELFF

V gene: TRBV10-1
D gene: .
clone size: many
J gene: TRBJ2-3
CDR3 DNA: TGCGCCAGCAGTGAGAACAAGCGCGGTGGCGCAGATACGCAGTATTTT
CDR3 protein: CASSENKRGGADTQYF

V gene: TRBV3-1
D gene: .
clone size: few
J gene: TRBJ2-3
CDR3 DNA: TGTGCCACCAGCCAAGATCTGGCCCTAGGGGGGCCAGATACGCAGTATTTT
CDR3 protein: CATSQDLALGGPDTQYF

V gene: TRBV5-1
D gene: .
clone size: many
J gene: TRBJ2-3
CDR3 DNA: TGCGCCAGCTGGGAGACAGATACGCAGTATTTT
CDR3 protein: CASWETDTQYF

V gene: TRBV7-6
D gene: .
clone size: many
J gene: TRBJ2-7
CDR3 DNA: TGTGCCAGCAGCTTAGATCCCAAGTCCTACGAGCAGTACTTC
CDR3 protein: CASSLDPKSYEQYF

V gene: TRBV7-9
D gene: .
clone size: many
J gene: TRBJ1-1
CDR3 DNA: TGTGCCAGCAGCAACAGGGCGAACACTGAAGCTTTCTTT
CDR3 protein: CASSNRANTEAFF

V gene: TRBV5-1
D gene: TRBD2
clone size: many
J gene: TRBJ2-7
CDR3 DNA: TGCGCCAGCAGTCAACTAGCGGGAGGGCCCTACTCCTACGAGCAGTACTTC
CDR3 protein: CASSQLAGGPYSYEQYF

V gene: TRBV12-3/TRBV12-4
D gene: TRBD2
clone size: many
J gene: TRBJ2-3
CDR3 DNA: TGTGCCAGCAGTTCCGGGACTAGCGAGACAGATACGCAGTATTTT
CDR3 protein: CASSSGTSETDTQYF

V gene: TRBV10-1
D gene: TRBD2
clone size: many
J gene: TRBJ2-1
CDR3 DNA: TGCGCCAGCAGTGAGTCGACTAGCGGGGGGAATGAGCAGTTCTTC
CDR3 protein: CASSESTSGGNEQFF

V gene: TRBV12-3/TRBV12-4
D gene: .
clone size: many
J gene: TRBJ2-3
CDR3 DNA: TGTGCCAGCAACTCCCGGGGGCTTGCATCAGATACGCAGTATTTT
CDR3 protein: CASNSRGLASDTQYF

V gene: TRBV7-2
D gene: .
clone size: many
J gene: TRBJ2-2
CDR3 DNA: TGTGCCAGCAGCTCCCTCTCTGGGGGCAGGTCGAACACCGGGGAGCTGTTTTTT
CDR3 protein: CASSSLSGGRSNTGELFF

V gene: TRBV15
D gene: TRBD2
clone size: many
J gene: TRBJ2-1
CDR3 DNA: TGTGCCACCAGCAGGGGCTCACTAGCGGGAGGACCAAATGAGCAGTTCTTC
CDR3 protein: CATSRGSLAGGPNEQFF

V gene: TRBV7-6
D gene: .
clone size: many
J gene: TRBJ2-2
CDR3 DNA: TGTGCCAGCAGCTCGTACCCCGGGAGCACCTTGGCGACCGGGGAGCTGTTTTTT
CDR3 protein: CASSSYPGSTLATGELFF

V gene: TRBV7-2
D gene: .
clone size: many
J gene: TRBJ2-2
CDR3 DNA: TGTGCCAGCAGCTTAGGACTGGCGCTTACCGGGGAGCTGTTTTTT
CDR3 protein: CASSLGLALTGELFF

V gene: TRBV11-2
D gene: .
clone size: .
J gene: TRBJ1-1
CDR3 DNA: TGTGCCAGCAGCTTAAGTCAGATCACTGAAGCTTTCTTT
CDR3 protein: CASSLSQITEAFF

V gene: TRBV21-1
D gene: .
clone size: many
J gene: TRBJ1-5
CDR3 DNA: TGTGCCAGCAGCAAATTTCGGACAGGGACCCACCTTAGCAATCAGCCCCAGCATTTT
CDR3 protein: CASSKFRTGTHLSNQPQHF

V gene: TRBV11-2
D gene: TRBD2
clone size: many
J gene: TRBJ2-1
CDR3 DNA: TGTGCCAGCAGCTTAGATCCGTGGGAGGGCCGGAATGAGCAGTTCTTC
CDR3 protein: CASSLDPWEGRNEQFF

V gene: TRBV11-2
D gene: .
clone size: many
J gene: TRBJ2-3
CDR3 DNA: TGTGCCAGCAGCTTACGGGGGGGACAGGTTACAGATACGCAGTATTTT
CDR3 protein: CASSLRGGQVTDTQYF

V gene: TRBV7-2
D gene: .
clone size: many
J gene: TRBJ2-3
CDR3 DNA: TGTGCCAGCAGCTCCCGTCGAACTAGTCCAGATACGCAGTATTTT
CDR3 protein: CASSSRRTSPDTQYF

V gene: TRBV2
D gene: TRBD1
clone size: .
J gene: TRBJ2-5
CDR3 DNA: TGTGCCAGCAGCGCCGGGGACAGGGGAGAGACCCAGTACTTC
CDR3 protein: CASSAGDRGETQYF

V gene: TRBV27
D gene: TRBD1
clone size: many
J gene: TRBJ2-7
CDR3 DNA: TGTGCCAGCAGTCCCGGACAGGGAATTCCCTACGAGCAGTACTTC
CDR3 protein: CASSPGQGIPYEQYF

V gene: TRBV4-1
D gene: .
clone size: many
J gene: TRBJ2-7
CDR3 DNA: TGCGCCAGCAGCCAGGCGACTAGTTCGAGCTCCTACGAGCAGTACTTC
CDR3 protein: CASSQATSSSSYEQYF

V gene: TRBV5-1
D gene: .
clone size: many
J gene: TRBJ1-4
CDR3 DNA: TGCGCCAGCAGCTTGGTTTCGACAACTAATGAAAAACTGTTTTTT
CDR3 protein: CASSLVSTTNEKLFF